What follows are 10 T cell receptor beta chains derived from one specimen sequenced in a study of shared clonotypes between healthy human individuals. TCRdb's copy holds only in-frame clones and misses some; the assay was immunoSEQ multiplex PCR. The table records about 2 million clones, about 95% of them present only once. The sequenced sample consisted of naive CD4+ T cells sorted from blood. Subset in this sample: CD45RA+ positively selected. Receptors were obtained from a man aged 18 to 30 in good health.

V usage is TRBV5-1 and J usage is TRBJ2-3, with D tentatively TRBD1 or TRBD2 (6 bases each). Trimming cost V 0 bases and J 4 bases, with 15 bases left between them. Germline V lookup: CDR1 SGHRS, CDR2 YFSETQ. This CDR3 has 16 amino acids. The CDR3 here is CASSLVGGRAADTQYF. The CDR3 DNA reads as TGCGCCAGCAGCTTGGTGGGGGGCCGAGCCGCAGATACGCAGTATTTT. Filled out from reference TRBV5-1 and TRBJ2-3, the complete variable domain reads KAGVTQTPRYLIKTRGQQVTLSCSPISGHRSVSWYQQTPGQGLQFLFEYFSETQRNKGNFPGRFSGRQFSNSRSEMNVSTLELGDSALYLCASSLVGGRAADTQYFGPGTRLTVL.

The CDR3 reads CASTLLSGGDQPQHF. The CDR3 DNA reads TGTGCCAGTACCCTGTTGTCGGGGGGTGATCAGCCCCAGCATTTT. The V gene is TRBV19, the J gene TRBJ1-5; possible D gene TRBD1, 5 bases. The germline V and J ends were trimmed by 7 bases and 5 bases, with 18 bases remaining between them. This CDR3 is built from 15 residues. CDR1 LNHDA and CDR2 SQIVND come from the germline V gene (reference sequence).

The chain is built from TRBV18 and TRBJ1-1; D is possibly TRBD1 (6 bases). The CDR3 has 14 residues. The germline CDR1 and CDR2 sequences are KGHSH and LQKENI. With 8 bases removed from V and 0 bases from J, the gap between germline ends came to 13 bases. CDR3 bases: TGTGCCAGCAAACCGGACAGTATGAACACTGAAGCTTTCTTT. Amino acid sequence: CASKPDSMNTEAFF.

The chain has TRBV14 and TRBJ1-2; TRBD1 is a possible D gene (5 bases). Germline-derived CDR1 and CDR2 are SGHDN and FVKESK. V was clipped by 6 bases and J by 2 bases, with 13 bases between them. The CDR3 sequence is 14 residues long. The CDR3 region is CASSEGVLNYGYTF. The DNA of the CDR3 is TGTGCCAGCAGTGAAGGGGTCTTGAACTATGGCTACACCTTC.

This sequence joins TRBV30 and TRBJ2-1, with D possibly called TRBD1 or TRBD2 (5 bases each). V lost 7 bases and J 0 bases, leaving 16 bases between the germline ends. The CDR3 contains 15 residues. Germline assignment: CDR1 GTSNPN and CDR2 SVGIG (reference sequence). CDR3 amino acids: CAFLSRGASYNEQFF. The CDR3, as DNA: TGTGCCTTTCTCAGTCGAGGGGCCTCCTACAATGAGCAGTTCTTC.

The sample holds one count of this clone. The chain couples TRBV28 to TRBJ1-2, with 7 bases lining up with TRBD1. The CDR3 totals 14 residues. Germline CDR1 reads MDHEN; CDR2 reads SYDVKM. With V trimmed by 7 bases and J by 4 bases, 9 bases remained unmatched. In DNA, the CDR3 is TGTGCCAGCACCGGGGGAGGGGGCTTCTATGGCTACACCTTC. It translates to CASTGGGGFYGYTF.

This clone has a handful of counts. The rearrangement joins TRBV6-5 to TRBJ1-4; D gene unclear. The CDR3 runs 15 residues. CDR1 is MNHEY and CDR2 is SVGAGI in the germline V gene. Trimming removed 6 bases at V and 0 bases at J, with 11 bases between. In nucleotides, the CDR3 is TGTGCCAGCAGCCGGACGGGAACAACTAATGAAAAACTGTTTTTT. Translation gives CASSRTGTTNEKLFF.

This clone occurred once. The chain uses TRBV29-1 and TRBJ2-7; D might be TRBD2 (6 bases). CDR3 length: 14 residues. V lost 1 base, J lost 2 bases, and 12 bases lay in between. CDR1 SQVTM and CDR2 ANQGSEA come from the germline V gene. CDR3 sequence (DNA): TGCAGCGTTGAAGCTGGGACTCGCCCCTACGAGCAGTACTTC. Residues: CSVEAGTRPYEQYF.

The J gene is TRBJ1-1, the V gene TRBV19; no definite D call. Germline V gene sequence: CDR1 LNHDA, CDR2 SQIVND (reference sequence). With 3 bases removed from V and 2 bases from J, the gap between germline ends came to 16 bases. This CDR3 comprises 16 residues. CDR3 coding DNA: TGTGCCAGTAGTATCTCAAGGTTTTACAGCAACACTGAAGCTTTCTTT. Residues: CASSISRFYSNTEAFF.

The chain has TRBV10-3 and TRBJ2-1; D may be TRBD1 (5 bases). The CDR3 consists of 11 residues. The V end was cut by 4 bases, the J end by 10 bases, with 8 bases between. In germline, CDR1 is ENHRY, CDR2 SYGVKD. CDR3 sequence reads: CAISGQREQFF. The CDR3 bases are TGTGCCATCAGTGGACAGAGAGAGCAGTTCTTC.